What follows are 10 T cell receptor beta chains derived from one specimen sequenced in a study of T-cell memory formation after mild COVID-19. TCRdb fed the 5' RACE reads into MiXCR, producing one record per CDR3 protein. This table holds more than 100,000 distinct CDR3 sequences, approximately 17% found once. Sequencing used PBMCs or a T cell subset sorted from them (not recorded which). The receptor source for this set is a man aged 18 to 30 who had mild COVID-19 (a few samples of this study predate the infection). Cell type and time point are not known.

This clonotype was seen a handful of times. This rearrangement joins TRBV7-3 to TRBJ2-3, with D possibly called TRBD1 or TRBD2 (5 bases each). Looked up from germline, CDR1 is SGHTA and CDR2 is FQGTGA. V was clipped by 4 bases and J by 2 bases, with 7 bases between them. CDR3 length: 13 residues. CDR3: CASSWGITDTQYF. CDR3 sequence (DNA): TGTGCCAGCAGCTGGGGGATCACAGATACGCAGTATTTT.

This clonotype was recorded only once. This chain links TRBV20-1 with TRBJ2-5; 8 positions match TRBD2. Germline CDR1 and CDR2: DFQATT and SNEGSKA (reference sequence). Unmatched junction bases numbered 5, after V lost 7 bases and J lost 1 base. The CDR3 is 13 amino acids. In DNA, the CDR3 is TGCAGTGATGTAGCGGGAATCCAAGAGACCCAGTACTTC. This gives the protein CSDVAGIQETQYF.

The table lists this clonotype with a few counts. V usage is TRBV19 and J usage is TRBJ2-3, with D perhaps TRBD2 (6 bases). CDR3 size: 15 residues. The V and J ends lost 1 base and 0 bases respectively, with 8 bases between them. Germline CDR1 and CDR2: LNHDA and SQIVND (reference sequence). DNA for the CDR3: TGTGCCAGTAGTATAGGGCGGGGAAGCACAGATACGCAGTATTTT. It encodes CASSIGRGSTDTQYF. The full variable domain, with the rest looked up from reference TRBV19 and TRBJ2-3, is DGGITQSPKYLFRKEGQNVTLSCEQNLNHDAMYWYRQDPGQGLRLIYYSQIVNDFQKGDIAEGYSVSREKKESFPLTVTSAQKNPTAFYLCASSIGRGSTDTQYFGPGTRLTVL.

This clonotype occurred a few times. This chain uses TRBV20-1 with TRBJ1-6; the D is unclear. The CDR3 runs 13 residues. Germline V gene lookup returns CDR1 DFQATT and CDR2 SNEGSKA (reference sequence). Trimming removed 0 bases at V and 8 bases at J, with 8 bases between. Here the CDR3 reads CSAREVGDSPLHF. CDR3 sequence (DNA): TGCAGTGCTAGAGAAGTCGGGGATTCACCCCTCCACTTT.

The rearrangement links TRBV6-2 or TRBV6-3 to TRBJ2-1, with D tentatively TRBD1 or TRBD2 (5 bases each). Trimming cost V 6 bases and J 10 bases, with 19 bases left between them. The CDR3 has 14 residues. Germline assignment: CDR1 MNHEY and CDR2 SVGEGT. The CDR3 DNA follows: TGTGCCAGCAGCGCCAGGGTGAGGGAATGGGAGCAGTTCTTC. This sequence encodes CASSARVREWEQFF.

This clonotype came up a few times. The DNA for the CDR3 is TGCAGTGCTAGAGGAACTAGCGGGGGACACAATGAGCAGTTCTTC. This encodes CSARGTSGGHNEQFF. This sequence joins TRBV20-1 and TRBJ2-1; 11 positions match TRBD2. The CDR3 contains 15 residues. Trimming took 1 base from V and 5 from J; bases not matched to a gene: 4. Germline CDR1 and CDR2: DFQATT and SNEGSKA (reference sequence).

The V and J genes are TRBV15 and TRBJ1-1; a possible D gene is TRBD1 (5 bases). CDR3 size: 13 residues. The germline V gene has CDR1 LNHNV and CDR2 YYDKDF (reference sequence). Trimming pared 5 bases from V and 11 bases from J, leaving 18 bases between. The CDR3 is CATSSGPLSDAFF. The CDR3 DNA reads TGTGCCACCAGCTCAGGGCCCCTGTCGGATGCTTTCTTT.

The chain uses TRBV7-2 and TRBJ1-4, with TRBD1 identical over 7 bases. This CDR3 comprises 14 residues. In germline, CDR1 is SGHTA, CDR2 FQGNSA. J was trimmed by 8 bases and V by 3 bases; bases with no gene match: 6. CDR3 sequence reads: CASSFKTGPEKLFF. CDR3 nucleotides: TGTGCCAGCAGCTTCAAGACAGGGCCGGAAAAACTGTTTTTT.

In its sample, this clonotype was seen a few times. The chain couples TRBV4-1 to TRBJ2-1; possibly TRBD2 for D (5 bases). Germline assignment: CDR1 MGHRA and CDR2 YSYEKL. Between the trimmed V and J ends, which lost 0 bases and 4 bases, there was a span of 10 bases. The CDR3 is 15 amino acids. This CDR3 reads CASSQDPGSYNEQFF. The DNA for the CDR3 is TGCGCCAGCAGCCAAGATCCGGGGTCGTACAATGAGCAGTTCTTC.

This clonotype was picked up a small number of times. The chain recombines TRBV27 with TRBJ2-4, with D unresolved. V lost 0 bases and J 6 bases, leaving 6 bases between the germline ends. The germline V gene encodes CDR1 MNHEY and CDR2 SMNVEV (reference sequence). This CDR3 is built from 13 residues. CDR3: CASSLSNRNIQYF. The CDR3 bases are TGTGCCAGCAGTTTATCGAACAGAAACATTCAGTACTTC.